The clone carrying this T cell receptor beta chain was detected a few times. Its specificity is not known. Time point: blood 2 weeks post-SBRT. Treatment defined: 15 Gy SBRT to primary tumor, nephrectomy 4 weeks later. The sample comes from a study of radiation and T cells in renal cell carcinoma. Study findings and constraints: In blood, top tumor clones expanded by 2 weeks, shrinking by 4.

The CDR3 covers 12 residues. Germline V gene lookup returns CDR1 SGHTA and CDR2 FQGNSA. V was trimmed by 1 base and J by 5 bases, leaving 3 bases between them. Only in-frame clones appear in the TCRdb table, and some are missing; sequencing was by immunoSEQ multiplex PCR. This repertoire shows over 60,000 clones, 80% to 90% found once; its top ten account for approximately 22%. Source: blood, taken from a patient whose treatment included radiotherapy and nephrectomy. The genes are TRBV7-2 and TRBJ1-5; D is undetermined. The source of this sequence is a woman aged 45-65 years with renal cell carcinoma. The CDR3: CASSLGDQPQHF. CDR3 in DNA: TGTGCCAGCAGCTTAGGAGATCAGCCCCAGCATTTT.